The rows below give T cell receptor beta chains drawn from one sample of a study of cytomegalovirus exposure and HLA in healthy donors. TCRdb's table, derived via immunoSEQ multiplex PCR, lists solely in-frame clones and lacks some. The data show some 67,000 clones, with 80% to 90% seen just once and 2.5% to 3% held by the top ten. Sequencing was carried out using PBMCs. The receptors here all came from a woman aged 30 to 39 in good health and CMV-seronegative. CDR3s include the opening cysteine and the closing phenylalanine or tryptophan. D genes are given only for firm matches. Size tells how often a clone was seen (once, few, many) or the class of an expanded clone, and some rows leave it out.

V	size	J	D	DNA	CDR3
TRBV28	once	TRBJ1-3	-	TGTGCCAGCAGAGCGGCAGGCCCCGGAAACACCATATATTTT	CASRAAGPGNTIYF
TRBV6-5	few	TRBJ2-3	TRBD1	TGTGCCAGCAGTCCAGGGACAGGGGGGCAGTATTTT	CASSPGTGGQYF
TRBV7-9	-	TRBJ1-5	-	TGTGCCACCAGGCAGGATAGCAATCAGCCCCAGCATTTT	CATRQDSNQPQHF
TRBV19	-	TRBJ1-5	TRBD1	TGTGCCAGTAGCGAACAGGGGGGTGGCAATCAGCCCCAGCATTTT	CASSEQGGGNQPQHF
TRBV10-3	-	TRBJ2-1	TRBD1	TGTGCCATCAGTGAGTCGCCCGGGACAGGGGGTCGGAATGAGCAGTTCTTC	CAISESPGTGGRNEQFF
TRBV19	-	TRBJ1-1	-	TGTGCCAGTAGGGACAGCGGCGCTGAAGCTTTCTTT	CASRDSGAEAFF
TRBV9	-	TRBJ2-7	TRBD2	TGTGCCAGCAGCGTAGAATCGGGGGGTCCTACCTACGAGCAGTACTTC	CASSVESGGPTYEQYF
TRBV19	once	TRBJ1-5	TRBD1	TGTGCCAGTACGAAACAGGGGGCCGGTCAGCCCCAGCATTTT	CASTKQGAGQPQHF
TRBV5-4	-	TRBJ1-2	-	TGTGCCAGCAGCGCGAACACGGGCGGGGGCTACACCTTC	CASSANTGGGYTF
TRBV4-1	-	TRBJ1-2	-	TGCGCCAGCAGCCTGGACGAGGACTTGTATGGCTACACCTTC	CASSLDEDLYGYTF